The rows below give T cell receptor beta chains drawn from one sample of a study of blood T cells in healthy people across ages. TCRdb independently ran MiXCR on the 5' RACE reads; one entry per CDR3 protein. This sample has more than 700,000 distinct CDR3 sequences, with 53% found just once. Source material: blood. All receptors derive from an older man in good health. The CDR3 runs from the conserved cysteine through the conserved F or W. D genes are given only for firm matches. The listing skips clone size in some rows; elsewhere it reads once, few, many or a size class.

j_gene | v_gene | d_gene | abundance | CDR3aa | CDR3nt
TRBJ2-3 | TRBV2 | TRBD2 | NA | CASSIAGGITDTQYF | TGTGCCAGCAGTATAGCGGGAGGGATCACAGATACGCAGTATTTT
TRBJ1-5 | TRBV7-2 | TRBD1 | NA | CASSVNRGQPQHF | TGTGCCAGCAGCGTAAACAGGGGACAGCCCCAGCATTTT
TRBJ2-3 | TRBV5-1 | NA | NA | CASSLPGDPGQHRYAYF | TGCGCCAGCAGCTTGCCGGGAGACCCAGGACAACACAGATACGCGTATTTT
TRBJ1-1 | TRBV29-1 | NA | few | CSLTRGGGNTEAFF | TGCAGCCTTACGAGGGGGGGTGGGAACACTGAAGCTTTCTTT
TRBJ2-3 | TRBV2 | TRBD2 | NA | CASSVLTSGRALPADTQYF | TGTGCCAGCAGTGTACTTACTAGCGGGAGGGCCTTACCAGCAGATACGCAGTATTTT
TRBJ2-2 | TRBV5-1 | TRBD1 | NA | CASTSGGWNTGELFF | TGCGCCAGCACCTCAGGGGGCTGGAACACCGGGGAGCTGTTTTTT
TRBJ1-1 | TRBV6-6 | TRBD1 | NA | CASSYSSGTGNTEAFF | TGTGCCAGCAGTTACTCCTCCGGGACAGGGAACACTGAAGCTTTCTTT
TRBJ2-1 | TRBV5-6 | TRBD2 | NA | CASSLWTSGRLHSRIYNEQFF | TGTGCCAGCAGCTTATGGACTAGCGGGAGACTGCATAGCCGAATATACAATGAGCAGTTCTTC
TRBJ2-1 | TRBV12-3/TRBV12-4 | NA | NA | CASSFVGYEQFF | TGTGCCAGCAGCTTCGTGGGGTACGAGCAGTTCTTC
TRBJ2-7 | TRBV20-1 | TRBD1 | few | CSAKSGQTTYEQYF | TGCAGTGCCAAGTCGGGACAGACTACCTACGAGCAGTACTTC
TRBJ2-1 | TRBV29-1 | NA | NA | CSVFTRSNEQFF | TGCAGCGTCTTTACTAGGAGCAATGAGCAGTTCTTC
TRBJ2-7 | TRBV27 | TRBD2 | NA | CASSRASGIYEQYF | TGTGCCAGTAGCCGAGCTAGCGGGATCTACGAGCAGTACTTC
TRBJ2-2 | TRBV7-2 | NA | NA | CASSLGAAAGELFF | TGTGCCAGCAGCTTAGGTGCAGCCGCCGGGGAGCTGTTTTTT
TRBJ2-1 | TRBV28 | TRBD2 | NA | CASRDGGASYNEQFF | TGTGCCAGCAGGGACGGGGGGGCGTCCTACAATGAGCAGTTCTTC
TRBJ2-1 | TRBV6-2/TRBV6-3 | NA | NA | CASRTRKGSLSEQFF | TGTGCCAGCAGGACTCGAAAGGGCTCTTTAAGTGAGCAGTTCTTC
TRBJ2-5 | TRBV29-1 | NA | NA | CSVDRQQETQYF | TGCAGCGTTGATAGGCAGCAAGAGACCCAGTACTTC